Reported below is one T cell receptor beta chain. What it recognizes is unknown. In germline, CDR1 is MNHEY, CDR2 SVGAGI. J gave up 2 bases and V 3 bases, and 9 bases lay outside the gene matches. This CDR3 region has 16 residues. Unique molecular identifiers featured in how the TCRbeta library was prepared. MiXCR, run by TCRdb on the PCR reads, gives a single entry per CDR3 protein. The profile shows approximately 250,000 distinct CDR3 sequences, 20% to 30% of them singletons. The sample is drawn from a study of T-cell reconstitution after alpha-beta-depleted transplantation in children. Study-wide results and limits: Certain patients had high TCRbeta diversity at day 60, and it came from recipient T cells and thymic progenitors that survived. One year after transplant, T-cell counts and diversity came mostly from newly produced T cells.

The chain joins TRBV6-5 to TRBJ2-7; TRBD2 matches at 8 bases. This clonotype originated in a girl aged 2 to 9 with Fanconi anemia, due to receive a stem cell transplant. The material was PBMCs, obtained before TCRalphabeta/CD19-depleted stem cell transplant. The CDR3 spells CASSYFPSGSTYEQYF. The DNA for the CDR3 is TGTGCCAGCAGTTATTTCCCTAGCGGGTCAACCTACGAGCAGTACTTC.